This passage covers 11 T cell receptor beta chains from one sample sequenced in a study of T cell repertoires in cytomegalovirus infection. TCRdb re-called the reads through MiXCR, storing one row per CDR3 protein. The sample shows 450,000 to 650,000 distinct CDR3 sequences, approximately 40% of them seen only once. For these receptors, no antigen is known. The sequencing here drew on cultured PBMCs, taken from culture after CMV antigen stimulation. The source of these receptors is a human donor in good health (CMV status not recorded). Some clones in this sample may be carry-over from other donors' samples.

The CDR3 bases are TGTGCCAGCACCCGGGACAGGGCCTATGGCTACACCTTC. Its protein product is CASTRDRAYGYTF. V is TRBV7-2 and J is TRBJ1-2; 9 bases line up with TRBD1. The CDR3 has 13 residues. Germline V gives CDR1 SGHTA, CDR2 FQGNSA. The junction had 4 bases not matched to a gene; V was cut back by 7 bases and J by 4 bases.

CDR3 nucleotide sequence: TGTGCCAGCAGTTTCCGCCGGCTAGCGGGGGCCCTCACAGATACGCAGTATTTT. Translation gives CASSFRRLAGALTDTQYF. V and J are TRBV12-3 or TRBV12-4 and TRBJ2-3, with 10 bases fitting TRBD2. The J segment lost 2 bases and the V segment lost 3 bases, leaving 11 bases of the junction unmatched. The CDR3 totals 18 residues.

This clonotype showed up just a few times. This rearrangement joins TRBV7-2 to TRBJ2-6; D uncertain. V lost 5 bases, J lost 4 bases, and 9 bases lay in between. CDR3 length equals 14 residues. CDR1 and CDR2 (germline): SGHTA, FQGNSA. The CDR3 region is CASSIPEGANVLTF. In DNA form, the CDR3 reads TGTGCCAGCAGCATTCCCGAAGGGGCCAACGTCCTGACTTTC.

A remark on this clonotype: A much larger clone is a single base away; this may be a read error. The rearrangement uses TRBV10-3 and TRBJ2-5, with D perhaps being TRBD1 or TRBD2 (5 bases each). Germline V gene lookup returns CDR1 ENHRY and CDR2 SYGVKD. CDR3 size: 13 residues. CDR3 sequence (DNA): TGTGCCATGAGTGAGTTGAGGGGAGAGACCCAGTACTTC. This translates into CAMSELRGETQYF.

The CDR3 region has the DNA TGTGCCATCAGTGTCGGTAGGGCGACCACTGAAGCTTTCTTT. Translated: CAISVGRATTEAFF. The V gene is TRBV10-3, the J gene TRBJ1-1, with D hard to call. Trimming cost V 4 bases and J 4 bases, with 13 bases left between them. From germline, CDR1 is ENHRY and CDR2 SYGVKD. The CDR3 length is 14 residues.

The CDR3 loop reads CASSPGGGGANTGELFF. In DNA form, the CDR3 reads TGCGCCAGCAGCCCGGGCGGCGGAGGCGCGAACACCGGGGAGCTGTTTTTT. The rearrangement joins TRBV4-1 to TRBJ2-2; D possibly corresponds to TRBD2 (5 bases). Deletions cut 4 bases from V and 0 bases from J, with 15 bases between. Looked up from germline, CDR1 is MGHRA and CDR2 is YSYEKL. The CDR3 is made up of 17 amino acids.

V is TRBV7-2 and J is TRBJ1-5, with D maybe TRBD1 (6 bases). The CDR3 runs 14 residues. Germline assignment: CDR1 SGHTA and CDR2 FQGNSA. V was pared by 1 base and J by 7 bases, with 11 bases between. The CDR3 nucleotides read TGTGCCAGCAGCTTAGTAAGAGACAGGCAGCCCCAGCATTTT. Its translation is CASSLVRDRQPQHF.

The gene calls are TRBV15 and TRBJ2-3; no clear D gene. CDR1 is LNHNV and CDR2 is YYDKDF in the germline V gene (reference sequence). The CDR3 is 14 amino acids. V lost 0 bases and J lost 3, with 7 bases in between. The CDR3 here is CATSREGRTDTQYF. In nucleotides, the CDR3 is TGTGCCACCAGCAGAGAGGGTCGTACAGATACGCAGTATTTT.

V gene TRBV10-2 combines with J gene TRBJ1-1; the D is unclear. Trimming pared 5 bases from V and 1 base from J, leaving 5 bases between. CDR1 is WSHSY, CDR2 SAAADI, per germline. This CDR3 comprises 12 residues. CDR3 nucleotides: TGCGCCAGCAGTAACGCGAACACTGAAGCTTTCTTT. Encoded protein: CASSNANTEAFF.

This chain links TRBV7-8 with TRBJ2-1; TRBD2 aligns across 10 bases. Germline-derived CDR1 and CDR2 are SGHVS and FQNEAQ. V lost 10 bases and J lost 2; bases outside the gene matches: 2. The CDR3 extends over 13 amino acids. DNA for the CDR3: TGTGCCACCGGACTAGCGGCCTACAATGAGCAGTTCTTC. It is translated as CATGLAAYNEQFF.

Note on this clonotype: At one end the junction does not follow the germline gene, possibly because of a read error. The chain links TRBV6-1 to TRBJ1-5; 7 positions agree with TRBD1. The CDR3 is 18 residues long. The V gene's germline CDR1 is MNHNS and CDR2 SASEGT. In nucleotides, the CDR3 is TGTGACAGCAGTGAATTCGTCGGAGGACAGGCTAGCAATCAGCCCCAGCATTTT. Its protein is CDSSEFVGGQASNQPQHF.